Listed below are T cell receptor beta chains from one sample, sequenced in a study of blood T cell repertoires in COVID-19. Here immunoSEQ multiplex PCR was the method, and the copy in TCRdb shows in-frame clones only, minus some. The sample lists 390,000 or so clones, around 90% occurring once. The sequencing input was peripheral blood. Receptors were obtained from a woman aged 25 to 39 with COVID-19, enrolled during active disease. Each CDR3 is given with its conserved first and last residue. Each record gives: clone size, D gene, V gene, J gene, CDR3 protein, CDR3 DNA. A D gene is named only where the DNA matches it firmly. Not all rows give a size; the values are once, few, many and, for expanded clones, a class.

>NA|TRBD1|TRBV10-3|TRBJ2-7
CAVTPGQGNEQYF
TGTGCCGTCACACCGGGACAGGGAAACGAGCAGTACTTC
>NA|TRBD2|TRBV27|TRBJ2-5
CASSLFTSGGEQTQYF
TGTGCCAGCAGTTTATTCACTAGCGGGGGGGAGCAGACCCAGTACTTC
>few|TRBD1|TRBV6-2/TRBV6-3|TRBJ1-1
CASSSHGTAAGEAFF
TGTGCCAGCAGTTCCCATGGGACAGCGGCTGGTGAAGCTTTCTTT
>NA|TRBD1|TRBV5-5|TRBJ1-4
CASSIGQGGANEKLFF
TGTGCCAGCAGCATCGGACAGGGGGGTGCTAATGAAAAACTGTTTTTT
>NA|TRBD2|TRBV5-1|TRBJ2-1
CASSLLTSGRFHNEQFF
TGCGCCAGCAGCTTGTTGACTAGCGGGAGGTTCCACAATGAGCAGTTCTTC
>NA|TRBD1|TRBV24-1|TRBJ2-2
CATSKGAGTGELFF
TGTGCCACCAGCAAGGGGGCCGGAACCGGGGAGCTGTTTTTT
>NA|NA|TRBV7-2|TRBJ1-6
CASSPSRNSPLHF
TGTGCCAGCAGCCCTTCGCGGAATTCACCCCTCCACTTT
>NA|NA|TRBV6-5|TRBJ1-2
CASSYREGPNYGYTF
TGTGCCAGCAGTTACCGGGAGGGGCCTAACTATGGCTACACCTTC
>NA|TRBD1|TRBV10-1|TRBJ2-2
CASSGTGENTGELFF
TGCGCCAGCAGTGGGACAGGCGAGAACACCGGGGAGCTGTTTTTT
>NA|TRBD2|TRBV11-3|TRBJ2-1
CASSLDWVRVAGGHNEQFF
TGTGCCAGCAGCTTAGATTGGGTTCGAGTAGCGGGAGGGCATAATGAGCAGTTCTTC
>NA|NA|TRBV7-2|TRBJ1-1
CASSLGGDWRAFF
TGTGCCAGCAGCTTAGGCGGGGACTGGCGAGCTTTCTTT
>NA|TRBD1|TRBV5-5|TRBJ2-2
CASSFLQGAGTGELFF
TGTGCCAGCAGCTTTCTACAGGGGGCGGGAACCGGGGAGCTGTTTTTT
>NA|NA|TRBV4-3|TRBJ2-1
CASSQDAAFSNYNEQFF
TGCGCCAGCAGCCAAGACGCCGCGTTTTCCAACTACAATGAGCAGTTCTTC
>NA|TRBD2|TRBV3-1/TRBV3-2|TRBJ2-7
CASTPGLGYEQYF
TGTGCCAGCACCCCGGGACTAGGGTACGAGCAGTACTTC
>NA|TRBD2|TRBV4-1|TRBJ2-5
CASSRRRLAGGQETQYF
TGCGCCAGCAGCCGCCGCCGGCTAGCGGGGGGGCAAGAGACCCAGTACTTC
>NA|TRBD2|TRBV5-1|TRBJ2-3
CASSLDGGVTTDTQYF
TGCGCCAGCAGCTTGGACGGGGGGGTCACCACAGATACGCAGTATTTT
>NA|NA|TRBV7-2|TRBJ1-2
CASSLAQGGYTF
TGTGCCAGCAGCCTCGCCCAGGGGGGCTACACCTTC
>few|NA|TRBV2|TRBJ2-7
CASSEGGGYLSTYEQYF
TGTGCCAGCAGTGAAGGGGGGGGCTACCTATCAACCTACGAGCAGTACTTC
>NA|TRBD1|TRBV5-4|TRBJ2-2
CASSPKGRGQGAGELFF
TGTGCCAGCAGCCCCAAAGGACGGGGACAGGGGGCCGGGGAGCTGTTTTTT
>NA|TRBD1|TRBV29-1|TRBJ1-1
CSVANRDRGSTEAFF
TGCAGCGTTGCCAACCGGGACAGGGGATCCACTGAAGCTTTCTTT
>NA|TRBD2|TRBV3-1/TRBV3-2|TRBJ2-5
CASSQAKNPSGGGTETQYF
TGTGCCAGCAGCCAAGCTAAAAATCCTAGCGGGGGAGGTACCGAGACCCAGTACTTC
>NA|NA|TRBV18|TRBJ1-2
CASSPSVGGYGYTF
TGTGCCAGCTCACCCTCAGTGGGGGGCTATGGCTACACCTTC
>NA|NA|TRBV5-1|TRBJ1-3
CASSSLGASGNTIYF
TGCGCCAGCAGCTCTCTTGGGGCCTCTGGAAACACCATATATTTT
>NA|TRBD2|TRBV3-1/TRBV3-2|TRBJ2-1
CASSQELAGGPNEQFF
TGTGCCAGCAGCCAAGAACTAGCGGGAGGGCCAAATGAGCAGTTCTTC
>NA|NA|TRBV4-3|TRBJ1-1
CASSQVQRQGLNTEAFF
TGCGCCAGCAGCCAAGTCCAGCGTCAGGGCCTGAACACTGAAGCTTTCTTT
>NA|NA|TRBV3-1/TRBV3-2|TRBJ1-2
CASSQDSGEGGYTF
TGTGCCAGCAGCCAAGACTCAGGGGAAGGTGGCTACACCTTC
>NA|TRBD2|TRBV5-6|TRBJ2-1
CASSPGLAGGNEQFF
TGTGCCAGCAGCCCGGGACTAGCGGGAGGGAATGAGCAGTTCTTC
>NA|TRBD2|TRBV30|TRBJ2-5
CAWSVYTSVETQYF
TGTGCCTGGAGTGTCTACACTAGCGTGGAGACCCAGTACTTC
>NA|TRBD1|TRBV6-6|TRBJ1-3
CASSPRDRGLLGSGNTIYF
TGTGCCAGCAGTCCCCGGGACAGGGGGCTTCTAGGTTCTGGAAACACCATATATTTT
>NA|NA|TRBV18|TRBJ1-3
CASSPPWAGVGNTIYF
TGTGCCAGCTCACCACCGTGGGCAGGGGTTGGAAACACCATATATTTT
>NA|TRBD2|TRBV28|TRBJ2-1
CASSLVAGGLDEQFF
TGTGCCAGCAGTTTGGTAGCGGGGGGCCTCGATGAGCAGTTCTTC
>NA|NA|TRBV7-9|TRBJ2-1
CASSLVGGKRYNEQFF
TGTGCCAGCAGCTTAGTCGGCGGGAAACGCTACAATGAGCAGTTCTTC
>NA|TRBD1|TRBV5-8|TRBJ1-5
CASNIGGQGSYSNQPQHF
TGTGCCAGCAACATTGGGGGACAGGGTTCTTATAGCAATCAGCCCCAGCATTTT
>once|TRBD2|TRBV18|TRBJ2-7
CASSASGGAYEQYF
TGTGCCAGCTCAGCCAGCGGGGGGGCCTACGAGCAGTACTTC
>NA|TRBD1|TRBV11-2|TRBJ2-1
CASSFRQGDKNEQFF
TGTGCCAGCAGCTTTCGACAGGGGGATAAAAATGAGCAGTTCTTC
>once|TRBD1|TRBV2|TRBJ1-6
CASSNPGGQEKSLHF
TGTGCCAGCAGTAACCCCGGGGGACAGGAAAAATCCCTCCACTTT
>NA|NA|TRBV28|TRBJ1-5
CASKQGVNQPQHF
TGTGCCAGCAAACAGGGCGTCAATCAGCCCCAGCATTTT
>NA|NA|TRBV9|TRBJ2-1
CASSPAGGAYNEQFF
TGTGCCAGCAGCCCCGCCGGAGGGGCCTACAATGAGCAGTTCTTC
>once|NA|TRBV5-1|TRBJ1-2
CASSPGDGYGYTF
TGCGCCAGCAGCCCAGGGGACGGCTATGGCTACACCTTC
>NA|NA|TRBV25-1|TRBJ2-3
CASAAGVLDTQYF
TGTGCCAGCGCGGCAGGGGTCTTGGATACGCAGTATTTT
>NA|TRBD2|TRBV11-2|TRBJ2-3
CASSLDHSTGGGTDTQYF
TGTGCCAGCAGCTTAGATCATAGTACGGGAGGGGGTACAGATACGCAGTATTTT